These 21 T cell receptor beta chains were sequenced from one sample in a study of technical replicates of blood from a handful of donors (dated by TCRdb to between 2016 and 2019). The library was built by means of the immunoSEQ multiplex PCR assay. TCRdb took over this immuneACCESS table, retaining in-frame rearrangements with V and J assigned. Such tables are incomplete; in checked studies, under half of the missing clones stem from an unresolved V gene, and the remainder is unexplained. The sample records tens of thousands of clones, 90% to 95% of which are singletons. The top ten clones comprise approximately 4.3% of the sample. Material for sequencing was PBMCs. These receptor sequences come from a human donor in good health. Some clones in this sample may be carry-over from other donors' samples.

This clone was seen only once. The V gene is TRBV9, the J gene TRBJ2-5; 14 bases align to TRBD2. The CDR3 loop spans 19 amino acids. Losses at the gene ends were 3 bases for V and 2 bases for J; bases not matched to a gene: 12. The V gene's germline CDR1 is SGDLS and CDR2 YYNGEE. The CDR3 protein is CASSAGLAGGQSTQETQYF. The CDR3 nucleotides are TGTGCCAGCAGCGCCGGACTAGCGGGAGGCCAAAGCACTCAAGAGACCCAGTACTTC.

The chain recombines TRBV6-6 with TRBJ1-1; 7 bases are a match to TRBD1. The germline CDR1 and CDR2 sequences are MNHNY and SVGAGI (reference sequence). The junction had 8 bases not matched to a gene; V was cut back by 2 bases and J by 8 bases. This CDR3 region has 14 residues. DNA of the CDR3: TGTGCCAGCAGTTACCGAGGGCAGGGGGAAGAAGCTTTCTTT. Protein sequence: CASSYRGQGEEAFF.

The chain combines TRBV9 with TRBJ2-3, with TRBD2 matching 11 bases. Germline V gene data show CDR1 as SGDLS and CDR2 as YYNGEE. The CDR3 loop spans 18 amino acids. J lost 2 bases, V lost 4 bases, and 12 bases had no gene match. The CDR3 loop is CASSTLAGGLLNTDTQYF. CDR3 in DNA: TGTGCCAGCAGCACCCTAGCGGGAGGCCTCTTAAACACAGATACGCAGTATTTT.

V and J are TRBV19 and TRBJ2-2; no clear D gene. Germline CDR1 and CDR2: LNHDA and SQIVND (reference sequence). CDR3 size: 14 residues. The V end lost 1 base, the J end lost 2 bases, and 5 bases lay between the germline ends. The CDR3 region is CASSIGQNTGELFF. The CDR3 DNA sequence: TGTGCCAGTAGTATAGGACAAAACACCGGGGAGCTGTTTTTT.

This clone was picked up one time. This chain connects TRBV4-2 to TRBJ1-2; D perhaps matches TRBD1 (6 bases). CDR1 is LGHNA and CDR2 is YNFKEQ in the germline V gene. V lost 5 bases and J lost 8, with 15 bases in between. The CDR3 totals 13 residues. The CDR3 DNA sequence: TGTGCCAGCAGCTCCAGGACAGACGGAGGCTACACCTTC. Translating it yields CASSSRTDGGYTF.

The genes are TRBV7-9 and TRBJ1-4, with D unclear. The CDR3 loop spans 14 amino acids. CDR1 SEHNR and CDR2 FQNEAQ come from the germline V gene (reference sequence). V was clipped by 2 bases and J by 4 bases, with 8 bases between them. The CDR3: CASSLSEYNEKLFF. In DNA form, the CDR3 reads TGTGCCAGCAGCTTATCAGAATATAATGAAAAACTGTTTTTT. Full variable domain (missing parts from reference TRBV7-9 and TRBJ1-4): DTGVSQNPRHKITKRGQNVTFRCDPISEHNRLYWYRQTLGQGPEFLTYFQNEAQLEKSRLLSDRFSAERPKGSFSTLEIQRTEQGDSAMYLCASSLSEYNEKLFFGSGTQLSVL.

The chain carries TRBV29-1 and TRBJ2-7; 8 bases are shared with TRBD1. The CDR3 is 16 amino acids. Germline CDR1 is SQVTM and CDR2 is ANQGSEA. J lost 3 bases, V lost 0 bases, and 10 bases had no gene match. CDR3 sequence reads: CSVEDLGQGAYYEQYF. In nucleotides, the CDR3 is TGCAGCGTTGAAGATCTCGGACAGGGAGCTTACTACGAGCAGTACTTC.

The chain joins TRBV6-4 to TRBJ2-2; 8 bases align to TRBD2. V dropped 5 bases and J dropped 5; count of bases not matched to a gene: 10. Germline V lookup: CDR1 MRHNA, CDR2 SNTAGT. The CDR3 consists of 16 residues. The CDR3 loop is CASSPTGGLETGELFF. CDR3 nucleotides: TGTGCCAGCAGTCCAACGGGGGGGCTGGAGACCGGGGAGCTGTTTTTT.

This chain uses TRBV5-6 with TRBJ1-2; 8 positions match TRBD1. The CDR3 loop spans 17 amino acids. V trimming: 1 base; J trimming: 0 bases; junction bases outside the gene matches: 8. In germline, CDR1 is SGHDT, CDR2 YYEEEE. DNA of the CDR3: TGTGCCAGCAGCTTGCCAGGGGGCCGCCCCGCTAACTATGGCTACACCTTC. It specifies CASSLPGGRPANYGYTF.

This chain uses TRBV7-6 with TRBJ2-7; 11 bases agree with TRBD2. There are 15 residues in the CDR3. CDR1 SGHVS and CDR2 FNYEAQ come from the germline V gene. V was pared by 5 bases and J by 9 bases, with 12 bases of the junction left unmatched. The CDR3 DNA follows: TGTGCCAGCAGCGCGTCTAGCGGGGGGAAAACCGGGCAGTACTTC. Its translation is CASSASSGGKTGQYF.

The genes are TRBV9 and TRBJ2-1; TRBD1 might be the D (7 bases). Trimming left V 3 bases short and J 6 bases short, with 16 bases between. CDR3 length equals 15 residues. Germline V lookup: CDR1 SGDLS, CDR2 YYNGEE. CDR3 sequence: CASSARGSGGNEQFF. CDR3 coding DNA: TGTGCCAGCAGCGCCCGGGGGTCAGGGGGCAATGAGCAGTTCTTC.

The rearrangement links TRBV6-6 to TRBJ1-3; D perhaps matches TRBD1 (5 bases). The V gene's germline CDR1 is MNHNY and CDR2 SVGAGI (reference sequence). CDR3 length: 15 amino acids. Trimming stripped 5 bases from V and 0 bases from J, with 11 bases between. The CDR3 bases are TGTGCCAGCAGTCTTACAGGAACCTCTGGAAACACCATATATTTT. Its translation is CASSLTGTSGNTIYF.

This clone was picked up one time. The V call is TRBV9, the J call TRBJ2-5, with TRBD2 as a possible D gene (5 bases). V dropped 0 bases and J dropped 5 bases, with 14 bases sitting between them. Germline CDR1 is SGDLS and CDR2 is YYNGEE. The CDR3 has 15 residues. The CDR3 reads CASSVGTQSMETQYF. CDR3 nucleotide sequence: TGTGCCAGCAGCGTAGGGACTCAAAGTATGGAGACCCAGTACTTC.

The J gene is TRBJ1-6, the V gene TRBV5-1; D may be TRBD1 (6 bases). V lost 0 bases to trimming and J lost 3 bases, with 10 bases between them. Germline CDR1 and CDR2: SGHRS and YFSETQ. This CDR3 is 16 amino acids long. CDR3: CASSLAGQSYNSPLHF. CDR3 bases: TGCGCCAGCAGCTTGGCGGGACAAAGCTATAATTCACCCCTCCACTTT.

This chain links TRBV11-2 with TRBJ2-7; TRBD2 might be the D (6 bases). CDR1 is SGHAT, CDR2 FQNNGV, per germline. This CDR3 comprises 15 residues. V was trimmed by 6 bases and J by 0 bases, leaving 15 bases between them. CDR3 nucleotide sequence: TGTGCCAGCAGACCCGGGACTGTAAGCTCCTACGAGCAGTACTTC. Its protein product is CASRPGTVSSYEQYF. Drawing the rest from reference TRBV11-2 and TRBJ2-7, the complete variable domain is EAGVAQSPRYKIIEKRQSVAFWCNPISGHATLYWYQQILGQGPKLLIQFQNNGVVDDSQLPKDRFSAERLKGVDSTLKIQPAKLEDSAVYLCASRPGTVSSYEQYFGPGTRLTVT.

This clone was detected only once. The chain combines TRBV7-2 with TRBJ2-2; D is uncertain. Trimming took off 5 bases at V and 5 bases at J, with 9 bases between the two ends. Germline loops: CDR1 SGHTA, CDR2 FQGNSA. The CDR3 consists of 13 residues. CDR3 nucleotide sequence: TGTGCCAGCAGCCTACCCGGGACCGGGGAGCTGTTTTTT. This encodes CASSLPGTGELFF.

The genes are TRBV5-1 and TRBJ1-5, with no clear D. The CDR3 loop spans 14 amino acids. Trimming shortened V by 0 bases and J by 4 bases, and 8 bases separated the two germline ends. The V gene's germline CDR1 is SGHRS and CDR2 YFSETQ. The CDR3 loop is CASSLDPGNQPQHF. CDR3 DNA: TGCGCCAGCAGCTTGGATCCCGGGAATCAGCCCCAGCATTTT.

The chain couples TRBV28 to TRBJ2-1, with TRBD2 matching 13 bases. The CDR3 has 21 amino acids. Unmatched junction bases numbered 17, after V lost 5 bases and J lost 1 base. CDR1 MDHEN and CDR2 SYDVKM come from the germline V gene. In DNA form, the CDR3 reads TGTGCCAGCAGTCCCGGGACAGAACTAGCGGGAGGGCCGTTTTCCTACAATGAGCAGTTCTTC. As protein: CASSPGTELAGGPFSYNEQFF.

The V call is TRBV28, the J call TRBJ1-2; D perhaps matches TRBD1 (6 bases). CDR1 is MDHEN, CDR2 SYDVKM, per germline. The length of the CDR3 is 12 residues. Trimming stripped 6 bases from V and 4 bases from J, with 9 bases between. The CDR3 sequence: CASRQGVYGYTF. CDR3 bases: TGTGCCAGCAGACAGGGTGTCTATGGCTACACCTTC.

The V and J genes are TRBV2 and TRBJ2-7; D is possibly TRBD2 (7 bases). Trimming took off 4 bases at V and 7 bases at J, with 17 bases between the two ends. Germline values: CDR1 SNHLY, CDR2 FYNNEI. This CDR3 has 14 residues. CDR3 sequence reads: CASSVVRGPLEQYF. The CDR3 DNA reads TGTGCCAGCAGTGTGGTGCGGGGGCCTTTGGAGCAGTACTTC.

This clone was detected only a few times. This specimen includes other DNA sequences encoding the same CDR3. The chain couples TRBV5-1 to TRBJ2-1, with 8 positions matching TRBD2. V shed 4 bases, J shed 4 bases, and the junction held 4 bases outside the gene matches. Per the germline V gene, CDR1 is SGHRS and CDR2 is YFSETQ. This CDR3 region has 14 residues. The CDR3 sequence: CASSPSGGYNEQFF. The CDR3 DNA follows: TGCGCCAGCAGCCCCAGCGGGGGTTACAATGAGCAGTTCTTC.